The 8 T cell receptor beta chains in this list originate from one sample, sequenced in a study of Tregs in tolerant kidney transplant recipients. Method: immunoSEQ multiplex PCR; TCRdb's copy keeps in-frame clones and lacks some. Found here are about 30,000 clones; the top ten clones hold roughly 7.5%. The sample here was CD8+ T cells from blood, taken before the transplant. The receptors shown here come from a human donor who received a combined kidney and bone marrow transplant.

With regard to this clone: The CDR3 end lies 3 residues beyond the end of the read and is filled in from the germline J gene. The chain has TRBV5-1 and TRBJ1-5; D is possibly TRBD1 (6 bases). Germline CDR1 SGHRS, CDR2 YFSETQ. This CDR3 is built from 17 residues. V dropped 0 bases and J dropped 2 bases, with 15 bases sitting between them. CDR3 sequence: CASSLDGTQEGNQPQHF. CDR3 DNA (partial): TGCGCCAGCAGCTTGGATGGGACACAAGAAGGCAATCAGCCC.

The CDR3 bases that were read are TGTGCCAGCAGTATCCATTCAGGGGAGGCG. Amino acids: CASSIHSGEA. The CDR3 as a whole reads CASSIHSGEAQYF. The chain carries TRBV6-2 or TRBV6-3 and TRBJ2-3, with D perhaps given as TRBD1 or TRBD2 (6 bases each). The read halts 3 residues ahead of the CDR3 end, with the missing end drawn from the germline J gene. The CDR3 is made up of 13 amino acids. Germline lookup yields CDR1 MNHEY and CDR2 SVGEGT.

A note on this clone: The CDR3 end is not reached by the read, which stops 3 residues before it; the germline J gene fills it in. The chain is built from TRBV7-6 and TRBJ2-2; D not resolved. V lost 5 bases to trimming and J lost 1 base, with 8 bases between them. The CDR3 spans 14 residues. Germline lookup yields CDR1 SGHVS and CDR2 FNYEAQ. The sequenced part of the CDR3 DNA is TGTGCCAGCAGCGCCTTAGAGAACACCGGGGAG. Amino acids: CASSALENTGE. The complete CDR3 protein is CASSALENTGELFF.

Regarding this clone: The read terminates 3 residues ahead of where the CDR3 ends, so the germline J gene completes it. The chain joins TRBV29-1 to TRBJ1-1; 8 positions agree with TRBD1. The CDR3 runs 15 residues. V was pared by 5 bases and J by 1 base, with 9 bases of the junction left unmatched. CDR1 and CDR2 (germline): SQVTM, ANQGSEA. The CDR3 loop is CSVPSYGTGNTEAFF. The sequenced part of the CDR3 DNA is TGCAGCGTTCCCTCGTACGGGACAGGGAACACTGAA.

As to this clone: The CDR3 goes on 3 residues after the read ends, and that part is filled in from the germline J gene. The chain employs TRBV20-1 and TRBJ2-4; 7 bases agree with TRBD1. CDR3 length: 19 amino acids. J lost 1 base, V lost 6 bases, and 21 bases had no gene match. Germline loops: CDR1 DFQATT, CDR2 SNEGSKA (reference sequence). The chain's CDR3 is CSARLLDVGTDGAKNIQYF. The part of the CDR3 DNA that was read is TGCAGTGCCAGACTACTGGACGTAGGGACAGATGGGGCCAAAAACATT.

Points on this clone: The read terminates 3 residues ahead of where the CDR3 ends, so the germline J gene completes it. This rearrangement joins TRBV7-9 to TRBJ2-5, with D perhaps TRBD2 (5 bases). Germline assignment: CDR1 SEHNR and CDR2 FQNEAQ (reference sequence). The CDR3 spans 15 residues. Trimming left V 3 bases short and J 2 bases short, with 13 bases between. The CDR3 here is CASSFPGVGQETQYF. The covered CDR3 bases are TGTGCCAGCAGCTTCCCCGGGGTGGGGCAAGAGACC.

As concerns this clone: With the read ending 3 residues before the CDR3 end, the germline J gene is used to fill in that end. This chain connects TRBV5-1 to TRBJ1-4, with 8 bases aligning to TRBD1. CDR1 and CDR2 from the germline V gene are SGHRS and YFSETQ. Trimming cost V 1 base and J 5 bases; bases outside gene matches: 7. This CDR3 has 16 residues. The DNA read from the CDR3 is TGCGCCAGCAGCTTGAGCCCAGGGGGCGACAATGAAAAA. It specifies CASSLSPGGDNEK. The entire CDR3 protein reads CASSLSPGGDNEKLFF.

The DNA read from the CDR3 is TGTGCCAGCTCCGACCAGGGGAGTGGC. Residues: CASSDQGSG. The CDR3, in full, reads CASSDQGSGYTF. This chain joins TRBV18 and TRBJ1-2; possibly TRBD1 for D (6 bases). The DNA ends 3 residues before the CDR3 does, and the rest of the CDR3 is filled in from the germline J gene. The germline V gene encodes CDR1 KGHSH and CDR2 LQKENI. V lost 6 bases, J lost 7 bases, and 12 bases lay in between. The CDR3 consists of 12 residues.